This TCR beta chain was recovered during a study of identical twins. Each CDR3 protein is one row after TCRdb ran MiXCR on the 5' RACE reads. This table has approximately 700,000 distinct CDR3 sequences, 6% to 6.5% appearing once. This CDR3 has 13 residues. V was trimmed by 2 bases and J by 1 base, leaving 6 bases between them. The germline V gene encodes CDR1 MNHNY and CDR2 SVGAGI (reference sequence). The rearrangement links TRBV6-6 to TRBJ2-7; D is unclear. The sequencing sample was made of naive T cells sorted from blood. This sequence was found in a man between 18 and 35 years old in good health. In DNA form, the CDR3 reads TGTGCCAGCAGTTACATCGGATCCTACGAGCAGTACTTC. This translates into CASSYIGSYEQYF.